These T cell receptor beta chains were read from a single sample in a study of blood T cell repertoires in COVID-19. The protocol was immunoSEQ multiplex PCR, while the TCRdb copy is restricted to in-frame clones and leaves out a portion. The sample includes roughly 150,000 clones, about 85% of them seen just once. Sequenced sample: peripheral blood. The receptors here all came from an elderly man with COVID-19, enrolled during active disease. Both conserved end residues are part of each CDR3. The D gene is left open where the match is weak. Some rows have no size entry. The others give once, few or many, or a class for an expanded clone.

V gene: TRBV7-9; CDR3 length: 14; clone size: .; J gene: TRBJ1-2; D gene: .; CDR3 DNA: TGTGCCAGCAGCTTGAGGGCAGCTTTTAATGGCTACACCTTC; CDR3 protein: CASSLRAAFNGYTF
V gene: TRBV9; CDR3 length: 17; clone size: once; J gene: TRBJ1-6; D gene: TRBD1; CDR3 DNA: TGTGCCAGCAGCACCGGGACAGCCAGCTCCTATAATTCACCCCTCCACTTT; CDR3 protein: CASSTGTASSYNSPLHF
V gene: TRBV7-3; CDR3 length: 13; clone size: .; J gene: TRBJ1-1; D gene: .; CDR3 DNA: TGTGCCAGCAGCTTAAGCGAGGGCACTGAAGCTTTCTTT; CDR3 protein: CASSLSEGTEAFF
V gene: TRBV9; CDR3 length: 16; clone size: once; J gene: TRBJ2-5; D gene: .; CDR3 DNA: TGTGCCAGCAGCCCCCTACAGGGAAATATTATAAAGACCCAGTACTTC; CDR3 protein: CASSPLQGNIIKTQYF
V gene: TRBV10-3; CDR3 length: 13; clone size: .; J gene: TRBJ1-2; D gene: .; CDR3 DNA: TGTGCCATCAGTGAGTCTCAGGACTATGGCTACACCTTC; CDR3 protein: CAISESQDYGYTF
V gene: TRBV6-1; CDR3 length: 16; clone size: .; J gene: TRBJ1-2; D gene: TRBD1; CDR3 DNA: TGTGCCAGCAGTGGAGGACCCGGGACAGGGTATTGGGGCTACACCTTC; CDR3 protein: CASSGGPGTGYWGYTF
V gene: TRBV5-6; CDR3 length: 11; clone size: .; J gene: TRBJ2-1; D gene: .; CDR3 DNA: TGTGCCAGCAGCTTGATCTATGAGCAGTTCTTC; CDR3 protein: CASSLIYEQFF
V gene: TRBV6-2/TRBV6-3; CDR3 length: 17; clone size: few; J gene: TRBJ1-5; D gene: .; CDR3 DNA: TGTGCCAGCAGTCAGAGCGGGAGCCAACGTCTCAATCAGCCCCAGCATTTT; CDR3 protein: CASSQSGSQRLNQPQHF
V gene: TRBV7-9; CDR3 length: 14; clone size: once; J gene: TRBJ1-5; D gene: .; CDR3 DNA: TGTGCCAGCAGCTCGACAGTTAGCAATCAGCCCCAGCATTTT; CDR3 protein: CASSSTVSNQPQHF
V gene: TRBV5-5; CDR3 length: 15; clone size: .; J gene: TRBJ2-3; D gene: TRBD2; CDR3 DNA: TGTGCCAGCAGCTTGTTAACTAGCGGGGGTGATACGCAGTATTTT; CDR3 protein: CASSLLTSGGDTQYF
V gene: TRBV4-3; CDR3 length: 12; clone size: .; J gene: TRBJ2-1; D gene: .; CDR3 DNA: TGCGCCAGCAGCCAACGTCAGGGTGAGCAGTTCTTC; CDR3 protein: CASSQRQGEQFF
V gene: TRBV24-1; CDR3 length: 12; clone size: .; J gene: TRBJ1-2; D gene: TRBD1; CDR3 DNA: TGTGCCACCAGTGGGGACAGTTATGGCTACACCTTC; CDR3 protein: CATSGDSYGYTF
V gene: TRBV11-3; CDR3 length: 17; clone size: .; J gene: TRBJ2-3; D gene: TRBD2; CDR3 DNA: TGTGCCAGCAGCTTAAAGGCTAGCGGGGTTTTCACAGATACGCAGTATTTT; CDR3 protein: CASSLKASGVFTDTQYF
V gene: TRBV5-1; CDR3 length: 15; clone size: .; J gene: TRBJ2-5; D gene: TRBD2; CDR3 DNA: TGCGCCAGCAGCTTATCGGGACTAGTTGAAGAGACCCAGTACTTC; CDR3 protein: CASSLSGLVEETQYF
V gene: TRBV29-1; CDR3 length: 15; clone size: .; J gene: TRBJ2-2; D gene: .; CDR3 DNA: TGCAGCGTTGAGGTCTCGGACAGTTACACCGGGGAGCTGTTTTTT; CDR3 protein: CSVEVSDSYTGELFF
V gene: TRBV7-6; CDR3 length: 15; clone size: .; J gene: TRBJ1-1; D gene: .; CDR3 DNA: TGTGCCAGCAGCGCGCTGGACAGAGCGAGCACTGAAGCTTTCTTT; CDR3 protein: CASSALDRASTEAFF
V gene: TRBV14; CDR3 length: 18; clone size: .; J gene: TRBJ1-2; D gene: TRBD1; CDR3 DNA: TGTGCCAGCAGCCCCGCGGACAGGGGGCGAGGGCGTCTCTATGGCTACACCTTC; CDR3 protein: CASSPADRGRGRLYGYTF
V gene: TRBV9; CDR3 length: 13; clone size: .; J gene: TRBJ2-1; D gene: .; CDR3 DNA: TGTGCCAGCAGCGTAGGGCAGGTCAATGAGCAGTTCTTC; CDR3 protein: CASSVGQVNEQFF